One sample yielded the 6 T cell receptor beta chains listed below, sequenced in a study of OX40 agonist ivuxolimab in advanced cancers. The protocol was immunoSEQ multiplex PCR, while the TCRdb copy is restricted to in-frame clones and leaves out a portion. The data contain approximately 58,000 clones, roughly 79% of them singletons. Sequenced material: CD4+ or CD8+ T cells sorted from blood, taken in a trial of the OX40 agonist ivuxolimab. Receptors originate from an adult with an advanced solid tumor such as melanoma, head and neck, liver or kidney cancer.

This clone was recorded once. The rearrangement links TRBV11-2 to TRBJ2-1; D might be TRBD2 (6 bases). The CDR3 contains 12 residues. V lost 3 bases and J lost 7, with 7 bases in between. Germline CDR1 is SGHAT and CDR2 is FQNNGV. CDR3 region: CASSFGLNEQFF. CDR3 DNA: TGTGCCAGCAGCTTTGGACTAAATGAGCAGTTCTTC.

The CDR3 loop reads CASDRRGSRDEQFF. CDR3 nucleotides: TGTGCCAGCGATCGGCGGGGGTCTCGAGATGAGCAGTTCTTC. The rearrangement uses TRBV9 and TRBJ2-1; 7 bases match TRBD2. The CDR3 length is 14 residues. CDR1 is SGDLS, CDR2 YYNGEE, per germline. V lost 7 bases and J lost 8; bases outside the gene matches: 12.

The chain recombines TRBV29-1 with TRBJ2-2; D is undetermined. Germline CDR1 reads SQVTM; CDR2 reads ANQGSEA. Deletions cut 3 bases from V and 8 bases from J, with 4 bases between. This CDR3 is built from 10 residues. CDR3 loop: CSVDGGELFF. The CDR3 DNA reads as TGCAGCGTTGACGGGGGGGAGCTGTTTTTT.

The V and J genes are TRBV4-1 and TRBJ1-2; TRBD1 aligns across 7 bases. CDR1 is MGHRA, CDR2 YSYEKL, per germline. J lost 11 bases, V lost 4 bases, and 13 bases had no gene match. This CDR3 is 14 amino acids long. In DNA, the CDR3 is TGCGCCAGCAGCCGTACCAGGGACAGCCGGAGATACACCTTC. It specifies CASSRTRDSRRYTF.

The chain recombines TRBV27 with TRBJ2-3, with D maybe TRBD1 (5 bases). V lost 5 bases and J 1 base, leaving 10 bases between the germline ends. The CDR3 loop spans 14 amino acids. Germline CDR1 is MNHEY and CDR2 is SMNVEV (reference sequence). The CDR3 DNA reads TGTGCCAGCAGTGCCACCAGGGGCACAGATACGCAGTATTTT. It codes for CASSATRGTDTQYF.

The sample holds one count of this clone. The chain carries TRBV7-2 and TRBJ1-2; 12 bases line up with TRBD1. The V gene's germline CDR1 is SGHTA and CDR2 FQGNSA. The CDR3 spans 15 residues. Trimming removed 5 bases from V and 7 bases from J; junction bases left unmatched: 8. The CDR3 DNA reads TGTGCCAGCAGCAAAGAGGGACAGGGGGCGAGTGGCTACACCTTC. Protein sequence: CASSKEGQGASGYTF.